A selection of T cell receptor beta chains follows, all from one sample in a study of cytomegalovirus exposure and HLA in healthy donors. Sequencing used immunoSEQ multiplex PCR; TCRdb keeps in-frame clones, though not all of them. This sample has 150,000 to 200,000 clones; roughly 80% occur once, and the top ten carry about 5.6%. What was sequenced was PBMCs. The receptors shown here come from a woman aged 25 to 45 in good health and CMV-seropositive. The CDR3 runs from the conserved cysteine through the conserved F or W. A D gene is named only where the DNA matches it firmly. Some rows mark clone size as missing; the rest say once, few, many or name a class of expanded clone.

D,J,size,V,CDR3,DNA
TRBD1,TRBJ1-2,.,TRBV19,CASSIRDRGNYGYTF,TGTGCCAGTAGTATCCGGGACAGGGGTAACTATGGCTACACCTTC
.,TRBJ1-1,.,TRBV6-5,CASTQGGVAFF,TGTGCCAGCACGCAGGGCGGGGTAGCTTTCTTT
.,TRBJ2-1,.,TRBV21-1,CASSQMSGTHNEQFF,TGTGCCAGCAGCCAAATGAGCGGGACCCACAATGAGCAGTTCTTC
TRBD2,TRBJ2-3,.,TRBV10-3,CAIAAGGSTDTQYF,TGTGCCATCGCAGCGGGGGGTAGCACAGATACGCAGTATTTT
.,TRBJ1-5,.,TRBV7-9,CASSLAEPGARPQHF,TGTGCCAGCAGCTTAGCGGAGCCGGGAGCCAGGCCCCAGCATTTT
TRBD1,TRBJ1-1,.,TRBV29-1,CSVEDGQGEAFF,TGCAGCGTTGAAGATGGACAGGGTGAAGCTTTCTTT
TRBD1,TRBJ1-1,.,TRBV6-6,CASSYRKGQGTIEAFF,TGTGCCAGCAGTTACAGAAAGGGACAGGGAACGATTGAAGCTTTCTTT
.,TRBJ2-2,.,TRBV10-3,CAISEGPPTGELFF,TGTGCCATCAGTGAGGGGCCCCCCACCGGGGAGCTGTTTTTT
TRBD2,TRBJ2-7,.,TRBV5-4,CASSLTGTTSYEQYF,TGTGCCAGCAGCTTGACTGGGACTACCTCCTACGAGCAGTACTTC
TRBD1,TRBJ1-1,.,TRBV27,CASSPWTGPMNTEAFF,TGTGCCAGCAGTCCTTGGACAGGGCCCATGAACACTGAAGCTTTCTTT
.,TRBJ2-5,.,TRBV18,CASSKTTGQETQYF,TGTGCCAGCTCGAAAACGACAGGACAAGAGACCCAGTACTTC
TRBD1,TRBJ1-1,once,TRBV6-1,CASSGGTGGGRNTEAFF,TGTGCCAGCAGTGGGGGAACAGGGGGCGGACGGAACACTGAAGCTTTCTTT
.,TRBJ1-5,.,TRBV2,CASSESQPQHF,TGTGCCAGCAGTGAGTCGCAGCCCCAGCATTTT
TRBD1,TRBJ1-1,.,TRBV19,CASSKTGAVAEAFF,TGTGCCAGTAGTAAAACAGGGGCGGTGGCTGAAGCTTTCTTT
TRBD2,TRBJ2-3,once,TRBV13,CASSLVRGDATDTQYF,TGTGCCAGCAGCTTAGTGCGGGGGGATGCCACAGATACGCAGTATTTT
.,TRBJ2-1,.,TRBV27,CASSLRFVNEQFF,TGTGCCAGCAGTTTACGGTTTGTCAATGAGCAGTTCTTC
.,TRBJ1-5,few,TRBV2,CASSVRGENSNQPQHF,TGTGCCAGCAGTGTCAGGGGAGAGAATAGCAATCAGCCCCAGCATTTT
.,TRBJ2-5,.,TRBV5-4,CASSLAAGQETQYF,TGTGCCAGCAGCTTGGCCGCAGGGCAAGAGACCCAGTACTTC
.,TRBJ1-5,.,TRBV10-3,CAISETSVDQPQHF,TGTGCCATCAGTGAGACGTCGGTAGATCAGCCCCAGCATTTT
TRBD2,TRBJ2-1,.,TRBV19,CASGTSGRMGFLNNEQFF,TGTGCCAGTGGGACTAGCGGGAGAATGGGCTTCCTGAACAATGAGCAGTTCTTC
.,TRBJ1-3,.,TRBV6-6,CASGGLSSGNTIYF,TGTGCCAGCGGGGGGTTGTCATCGGGAAACACCATATATTTT
.,TRBJ2-5,few,TRBV7-6,CASSLFEGRYQETQYF,TGTGCCAGCAGCTTGTTTGAGGGCAGGTACCAAGAGACCCAGTACTTC
.,TRBJ1-4,few,TRBV2,CASIPREGSGVEGEKLFF,TGTGCCAGCATTCCCCGGGAGGGCTCGGGCGTCGAGGGGGAAAAACTGTTTTTT
TRBD2,TRBJ2-2,.,TRBV18,CASSAIQLAETGELFF,TGTGCCAGCTCAGCCATACAACTAGCGGAAACCGGGGAGCTGTTTTTT
.,TRBJ1-5,.,TRBV7-8,CASSLRPGNGQPQHF,TGTGCCAGCAGCCTCCGTCCCGGGAACGGGCAGCCCCAGCATTTT
TRBD1,TRBJ1-5,.,TRBV7-2,CASSSWTGVRIEPQHF,TGTGCCAGCAGCTCCTGGACAGGGGTGAGGATCGAGCCCCAGCATTTT
.,TRBJ2-5,.,TRBV19,CASSRAGRVSGGETQYF,TGTGCCAGTAGTCGGGCAGGGAGAGTTTCTGGAGGGGAGACCCAGTACTTC